The T cell receptor beta chain under discussion was sequenced for a study of OX40 agonist ivuxolimab in advanced cancers. This clone was recorded once. Profiled with immunoSEQ multiplex PCR; TCRdb holds only in-frame clones, not every one. The sample yields 40,000 to 50,000 clones, more than 75% seen once. Germline V gives CDR1 MNHNY, CDR2 SVGAGI (reference sequence). The CDR3 sequence is 13 residues long. V shed 6 bases, J shed 6 bases, and the junction held 4 bases outside the gene matches. The chain links TRBV6-6 to TRBJ2-1; 8 nucleotides line up with TRBD2. This TCR was sampled from an adult with an advanced solid tumor such as melanoma, head and neck, liver or kidney cancer. Sample: CD4+ or CD8+ T cells sorted from blood, taken in a trial of the OX40 agonist ivuxolimab. The CDR3 DNA follows: TGTGCCAGCAGCCCAACTAGCGGCAATGAGCAGTTCTTC. Protein: CASSPTSGNEQFF.